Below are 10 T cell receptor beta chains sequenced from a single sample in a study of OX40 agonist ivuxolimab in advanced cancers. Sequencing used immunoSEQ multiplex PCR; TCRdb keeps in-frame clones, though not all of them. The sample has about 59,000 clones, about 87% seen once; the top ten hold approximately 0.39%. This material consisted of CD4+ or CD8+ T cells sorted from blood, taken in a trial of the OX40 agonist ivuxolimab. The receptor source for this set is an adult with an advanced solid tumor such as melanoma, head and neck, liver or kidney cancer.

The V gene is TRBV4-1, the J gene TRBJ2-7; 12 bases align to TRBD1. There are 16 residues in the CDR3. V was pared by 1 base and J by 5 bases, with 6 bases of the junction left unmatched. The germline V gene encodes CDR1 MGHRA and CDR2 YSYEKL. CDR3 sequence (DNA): TGCGCCAGCAGCCAAGGGACGGGACAGGGGGCTCACGAGCAGTACTTC. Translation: CASSQGTGQGAHEQYF.

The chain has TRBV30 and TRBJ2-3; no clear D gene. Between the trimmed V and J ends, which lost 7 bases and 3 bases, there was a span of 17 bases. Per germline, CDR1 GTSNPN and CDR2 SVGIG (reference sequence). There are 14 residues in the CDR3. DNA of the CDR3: TGTGCCTTTGTGCCCCAAGGTGGGACAGATACGCAGTATTTT. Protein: CAFVPQGGTDTQYF.

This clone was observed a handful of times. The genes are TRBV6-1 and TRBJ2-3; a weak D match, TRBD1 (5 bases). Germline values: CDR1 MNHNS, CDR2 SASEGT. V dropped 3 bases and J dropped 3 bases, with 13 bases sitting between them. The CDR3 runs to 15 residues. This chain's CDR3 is CASSDYGQGTDTQYF. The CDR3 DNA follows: TGTGCCAGCAGTGACTATGGGCAGGGAACAGATACGCAGTATTTT.

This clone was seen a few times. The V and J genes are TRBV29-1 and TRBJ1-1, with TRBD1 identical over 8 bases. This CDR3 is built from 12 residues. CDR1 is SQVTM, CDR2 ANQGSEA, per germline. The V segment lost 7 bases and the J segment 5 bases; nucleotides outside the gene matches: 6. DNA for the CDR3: TGCAGCGGCCTGGGACAGGAGACTGAAGCTTTCTTT. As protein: CSGLGQETEAFF.

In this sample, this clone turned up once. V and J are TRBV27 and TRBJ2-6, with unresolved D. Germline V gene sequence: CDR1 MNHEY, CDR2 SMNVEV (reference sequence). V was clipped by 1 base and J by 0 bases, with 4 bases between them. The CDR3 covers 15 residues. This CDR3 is CASSLWGSGANVLTF. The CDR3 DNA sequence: TGTGCCAGCAGTTTATGGGGCTCTGGGGCCAACGTCCTGACTTTC.

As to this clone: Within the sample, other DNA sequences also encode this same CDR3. The CDR3 region is CASSLRDRGTDTQYF. The CDR3 nucleotides are TGTGCCAGCAGCTTGCGGGACAGGGGCACAGATACGCAGTATTTT. The J gene is TRBJ2-3, the V gene TRBV5-4; 9 bases map to TRBD1. Germline V gene sequence: CDR1 SGHNT, CDR2 YYREEE (reference sequence). V was pared by 1 base and J by 1 base, with 1 base of the junction left unmatched. This CDR3 is built from 15 residues.

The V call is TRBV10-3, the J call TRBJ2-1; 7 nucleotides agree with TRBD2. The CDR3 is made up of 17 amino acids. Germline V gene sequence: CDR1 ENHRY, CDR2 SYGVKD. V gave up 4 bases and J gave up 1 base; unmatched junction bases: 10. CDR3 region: CAISGEGRTKSYNEQFF. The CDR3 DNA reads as TGTGCCATCAGTGGGGAGGGCCGTACAAAGTCCTACAATGAGCAGTTCTTC.

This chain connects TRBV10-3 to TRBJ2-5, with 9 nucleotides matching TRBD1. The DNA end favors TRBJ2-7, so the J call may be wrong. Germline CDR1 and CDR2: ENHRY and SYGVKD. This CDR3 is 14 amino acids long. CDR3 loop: CASSGTGSNYEQYF. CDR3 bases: TGTGCCAGCTCCGGGACAGGGTCTAACTACGAGCAGTACTTC.

The CDR3 coding sequence is TGCAGCGTATTGGACAGCCTGAACACTGAAGCTTTCTTT. This translates into CSVLDSLNTEAFF. The rearrangement joins TRBV29-1 to TRBJ1-1; D is perhaps TRBD1 (6 bases). V was clipped by 6 bases and J by 0 bases, with 11 bases between them. This CDR3 has 13 residues. The germline gives CDR1 SQVTM, CDR2 ANQGSEA.

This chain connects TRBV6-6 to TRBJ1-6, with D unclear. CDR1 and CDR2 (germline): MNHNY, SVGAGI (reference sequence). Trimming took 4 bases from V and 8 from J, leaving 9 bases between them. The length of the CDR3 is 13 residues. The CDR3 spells CASSSYRDSPLHF. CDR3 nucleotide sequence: TGTGCCAGCAGTTCGTACCGGGATTCACCCCTCCACTTT.